This T cell receptor beta chain was obtained from a study of T cells in Graves' hyperthyroidism and ophthalmopathy. Lactation, pregnancy, other autoimmune disease or uncontrolled infection excluded patients. Diagnostic assessment was based on clinical symptoms, serum thyroxine and TRAb, thyroid ultrasound and orbital computed tomography. What was amplified from RNA transcripts were TCR beta CDR3 regions. The TCR CDR3 first-round RT-PCR relied on the HTBI primer set. Each CDR3 protein is one row after TCRdb ran MiXCR on the multiplex PCR reads. The sample carries about 410,000 distinct CDR3 sequences, approximately 15% recorded once. Ten or more counts support this clonotype. Its antigen is not known. Germline CDR1 is MNHEY and CDR2 is SMNVEV (reference sequence). CDR3 length equals 16 residues. Trimming shortened V by 2 bases and J by 1 base, and 13 bases separated the two germline ends. Findings and limits, study-wide: Model-based prediction identified ophthalmopathy a median around 6.5 months prior to its onset. The authors' 13 V-J model separated ophthalmopathy from stable hyperthyroidism.

Material for sequencing was blood. The receptor's source is a young man with Graves' ophthalmopathy. The V and J genes are TRBV27 and TRBJ2-3; maybe TRBD1 (5 bases). The CDR3 DNA follows: TGTGCCAGCAGTTTACTGGGGCAAGGGGGCACAGATACGCAGTATTTT. As protein: CASSLLGQGGTDTQYF.